This T cell receptor (beta chain) is from a study of blood T cell repertoires in COVID-19. This table comes from immunoSEQ multiplex PCR, and its TCRdb copy is limited to in-frame clones, with some not included. The sample includes 150,000 to 200,000 clones, around 80% of them seen just once. CDR1 LGHDT and CDR2 YNNKEL come from the germline V gene (reference sequence). Trimming took 1 base from V and 2 from J, leaving 18 bases between them. This CDR3 contains 17 residues. The clonotype originates from a woman aged 60-75 years who had recovered from COVID-19. Sequencing was done on a sample of PBMCs or T cells enriched from blood (not recorded which). The chain has TRBV3-1 (or the pseudogene TRBV3-2) and TRBJ2-7; D is perhaps TRBD2 (7 bases). The CDR3 sequence is CASSQVSLSGGTYEQYF. The CDR3, as DNA: TGTGCCAGCAGCCAAGTTAGTCTTTCGGGGGGCACCTACGAGCAGTACTTC.